This record looks at one T cell receptor (beta chain) sequence and its context. The data derive from a study of shared clonotypes between healthy human individuals. Naive CD8 populations comprised CD45RO-negative cells positively selected for CCR7, excluding terminally differentiated effector memory CD45RA+ cells. Donors were healthy HIV-negative adults without recent acute infections or vaccinations. Each subset's genomic DNA was split evenly across several immunoSEQ plates. Profiling relied on immunoSEQ multiplex PCR, and the TCRdb table lists in-frame clones only, not all of them. The sample contains around 2,000,000 clones, 85% to 95% of which appear only once. The germline V gene encodes CDR1 KGHSH and CDR2 LQKENI. Trimming shortened V by 5 bases and J by 11 bases, and 18 bases separated the two germline ends. CDR3 length: 13 amino acids.

Material for sequencing was naive CD8+ T cells from PBMCs. The receptor was derived from a man aged 18 to 29 in good health. Some clones in this sample may be carry-over from other donors' samples. The J gene is TRBJ2-5, the V gene TRBV18, with D perhaps TRBD1 (6 bases). CDR3 in DNA: TGTGCCAGCTCAACTCCTACAGGGTCGGCTCAGTACTTC. Amino acid sequence: CASSTPTGSAQYF.